The subject of this entry is one T cell receptor (beta chain). Its specificity is unknown. The source of the sample is a study of OX40 agonist ivuxolimab in advanced cancers. Study-wide background: Partial responses were achieved by three patients: one hepatocellular carcinoma, two cutaneous melanoma.

V was clipped by 3 bases and J by 0 bases, with 9 bases between them. CDR1 and CDR2 (germline): LNHDA, SQIVND (reference sequence). The length of the CDR3 is 15 residues. Using immunoSEQ multiplex PCR, the repertoire was profiled, and TCRdb retains in-frame clones only, with some absent. The sample has roughly 83,000 clones, less than 95% seen once. Study-wide results and caveats: No antigen was identified for the clonally expanded peripheral T cells.

This chain uses TRBV19 with TRBJ1-5; weak D call: TRBD1 (6 bases). The TCR comes from an adult with an advanced solid tumor such as melanoma, head and neck, liver or kidney cancer. The source material was CD4+ or CD8+ T cells sorted from blood, sampled in a trial of the OX40 agonist ivuxolimab. CDR3 DNA sequence: TGTGCCAGTAGTATTCAGGGGTATAGCAATCAGCCCCAGCATTTT. Translated: CASSIQGYSNQPQHF. The complete variable domain, with remaining parts taken from reference TRBV19 and TRBJ1-5, reads DGGITQSPKYLFRKEGQNVTLSCEQNLNHDAMYWYRQDPGQGLRLIYYSQIVNDFQKGDIAEGYSVSREKKESFPLTVTSAQKNPTAFYLCASSIQGYSNQPQHFGDGTRLSIL.